One and the same sample provided the 9 T cell receptor beta chains below, sequenced in a study of T cells after yellow fever vaccination. TCRdb analysed the 5' RACE reads with MiXCR anew, one entry per CDR3 protein. The data contain 300,000 to 400,000 distinct CDR3 sequences, 12% of them singletons. The source was CD4+ T cells sorted from PBMCs, collected 15 days after the yellow fever booster vaccination. These receptors were taken from a man younger than 35 who received the YFV17D yellow fever vaccine.

This clonotype was observed a handful of times. The rearrangement joins TRBV3-1 to TRBJ2-3; D is perhaps TRBD1 (5 bases). CDR3 length: 16 amino acids. CDR1 is LGHDT, CDR2 YNNKEL, per germline (reference sequence). Trimming shortened V by 5 bases and J by 1 base, and 16 bases separated the two germline ends. DNA for the CDR3: TGTGCCAGCAGCTCTAGGGCCACGACAGGCACAGATACGCAGTATTTT. Its translation is CASSSRATTGTDTQYF.

In its sample, this clonotype was seen a few times. The chain is built from TRBV2 and TRBJ2-2, with D perhaps TRBD1 (5 bases). The CDR3 runs to 13 residues. Trimming cost V 7 bases and J 7 bases, with 13 bases left between them. CDR1 SNHLY and CDR2 FYNNEI come from the germline V gene. The CDR3 loop is CASTQGLGGELFF. The CDR3 nucleotides are TGTGCCAGCACTCAGGGTTTGGGCGGGGAGCTGTTTTTT.

This chain uses TRBV30 with TRBJ1-2; D uncertain. Between the trimmed V and J ends, which lost 6 bases and 3 bases, there was a span of 14 bases. The germline gives CDR1 GTSNPN, CDR2 SVGIG (reference sequence). The CDR3 has 13 residues. CDR3 DNA: TGTGCCTGCCTAGGGAGATTTTACTATGGCTACACCTTC. The encoded protein is CACLGRFYYGYTF.

This rearrangement joins TRBV2 to TRBJ2-1; 16 positions agree with TRBD2. Germline CDR1 and CDR2: SNHLY and FYNNEI. J was trimmed by 1 base and V by 3 bases; bases with no gene match: 12. The CDR3 is 21 residues long. The CDR3 loop reads CASSDPGTSGGASWSYNEQFF. CDR3 bases: TGTGCCAGCAGTGATCCCGGGACTAGCGGGGGGGCCAGTTGGTCCTACAATGAGCAGTTCTTC.

This clonotype came up a few times. The chain uses TRBV14 and TRBJ1-2; tentative D call: TRBD1 (6 bases). The germline V gene has CDR1 SGHDN and CDR2 FVKESK. The CDR3 sequence is 15 residues long. The V end lost 2 bases, the J end lost 8 bases, and 18 bases lay between the germline ends. CDR3 nucleotide sequence: TGTGCCAGCAGCCAAAATGGCAGGGGACCTAAGGGCTACACCTTC. Residues: CASSQNGRGPKGYTF.

In nucleotides, the CDR3 is TGTGCCAGCAGCCAAGAGGGACTAGCGCGTGAGCAGTTCTTC. It encodes CASSQEGLAREQFF. This sequence joins TRBV3-1 and TRBJ2-1; TRBD2 agrees at 10 bases. Germline CDR1 and CDR2: LGHDT and YNNKEL (reference sequence). V dropped 0 bases and J dropped 9; count of bases not matched to a gene: 2. This CDR3 is 14 amino acids long.

This clonotype turned up a few times. The J gene is TRBJ2-7, the V gene TRBV6-2 or TRBV6-3; TRBD1 is a possible D gene (6 bases). From germline, CDR1 is MNHEY and CDR2 SVGEGT. Trimming pared 8 bases from V and 2 bases from J, leaving 22 bases between. The CDR3 covers 16 residues. The CDR3 coding sequence is TGTGCCAGCCGGGACACCCTCGGTGATTTTGCCTACGAGCAGTACGTC. This sequence encodes CASRDTLGDFAYEQYV.

This clonotype was counted a single time. The rearrangement uses TRBV5-4 and TRBJ2-3; D call uncertain. V lost 4 bases and J 4 bases, leaving 10 bases between the germline ends. CDR3 length: 13 amino acids. Germline assignment: CDR1 SGHNT and CDR2 YYREEE (reference sequence). CDR3 sequence reads: CASSPIDADTQYF. DNA for the CDR3: TGTGCCAGCAGCCCCATTGACGCAGATACGCAGTATTTT.

This clonotype was counted between two and nine times. The V call is TRBV23-1, the J call TRBJ2-3; 10 nucleotides align to TRBD1. TRBV23-1 is marked as an open reading frame, function uncertain. The CDR3 spans 17 residues. The ends lost 2 bases at V and 6 bases at J; junction bases unmatched: 11. Written as DNA, the CDR3 is TGCGCCAGCAGTCAAGAACCGGGACAGGGGAGAGGGGATACGCAGTATTTT. This codes for CASSQEPGQGRGDTQYF.